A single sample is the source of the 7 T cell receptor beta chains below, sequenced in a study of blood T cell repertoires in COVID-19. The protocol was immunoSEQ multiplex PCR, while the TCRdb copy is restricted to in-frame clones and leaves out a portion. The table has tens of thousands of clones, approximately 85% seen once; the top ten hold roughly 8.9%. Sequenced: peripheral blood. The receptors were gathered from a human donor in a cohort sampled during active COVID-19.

The CDR3 nucleotides are TGTGCCAGCAGTTACACGGGACTAGCGGGAGCAGATACGCAGTATTTT. Its protein product is CASSYTGLAGADTQYF. The gene calls are TRBV6-6 and TRBJ2-3; TRBD2 matches 14 bases. The ends lost 2 bases at V and 4 bases at J; junction bases unmatched: 2. Per the germline V gene, CDR1 is MNHNY and CDR2 is SVGAGI (reference sequence). There are 16 residues in the CDR3.

CDR3: CASSLGLAGGQDTQYF. CDR3 nucleotides: TGTGCCAGCAGCTTAGGACTAGCGGGGGGGCAGGATACGCAGTATTTT. The rearrangement joins TRBV5-4 to TRBJ2-3; 15 positions agree with TRBD2. The ends lost 2 bases at V and 6 bases at J; junction bases unmatched: 4. Per germline, CDR1 SGHNT and CDR2 YYREEE (reference sequence). The length of the CDR3 is 16 residues. Complete variable domain (other parts from reference TRBV5-4 and TRBJ2-3): ETGVTQSPTHLIKTRGQQVTLRCSSQSGHNTVSWYQQALGQGPQFIFQYYREEENGRGNFPPRFSGLQFPNYSSELNVNALELDDSALYLCASSLGLAGGQDTQYFGPGTRLTVL.

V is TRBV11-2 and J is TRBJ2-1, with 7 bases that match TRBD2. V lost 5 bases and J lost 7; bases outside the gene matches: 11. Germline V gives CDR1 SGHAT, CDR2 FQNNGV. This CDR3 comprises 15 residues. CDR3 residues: CASSPLGEGKNEQFF. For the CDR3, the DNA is TGTGCCAGCAGCCCTTTGGGGGAGGGGAAGAATGAGCAGTTCTTC. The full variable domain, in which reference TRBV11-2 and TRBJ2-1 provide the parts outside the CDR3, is EAGVAQSPRYKIIEKRQSVAFWCNPISGHATLYWYQQILGQGPKLLIQFQNNGVVDDSQLPKDRFSAERLKGVDSTLKIQPAKLEDSAVYLCASSPLGEGKNEQFFGPGTRLTVL.

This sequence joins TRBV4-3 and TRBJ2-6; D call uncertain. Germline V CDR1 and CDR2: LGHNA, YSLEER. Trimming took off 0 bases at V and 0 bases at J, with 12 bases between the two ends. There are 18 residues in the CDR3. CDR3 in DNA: TGCGCCAGCAGCCAAGATCGGGTCTCTAACTCTGGGGCCAACGTCCTGACTTTC. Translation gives CASSQDRVSNSGANVLTF.

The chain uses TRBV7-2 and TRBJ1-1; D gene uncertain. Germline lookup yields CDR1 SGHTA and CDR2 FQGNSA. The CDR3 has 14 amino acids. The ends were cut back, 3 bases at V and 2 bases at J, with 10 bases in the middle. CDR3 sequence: CASSLKQPNTEAFF. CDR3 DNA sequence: TGTGCCAGCAGCTTGAAACAGCCCAACACTGAAGCTTTCTTT.

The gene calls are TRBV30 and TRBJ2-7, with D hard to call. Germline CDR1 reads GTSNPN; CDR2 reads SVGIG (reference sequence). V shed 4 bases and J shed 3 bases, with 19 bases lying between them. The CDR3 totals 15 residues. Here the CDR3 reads CAWNPLKEIDYEQYF. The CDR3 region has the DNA TGTGCCTGGAACCCACTGAAAGAAATCGACTACGAGCAGTACTTC.

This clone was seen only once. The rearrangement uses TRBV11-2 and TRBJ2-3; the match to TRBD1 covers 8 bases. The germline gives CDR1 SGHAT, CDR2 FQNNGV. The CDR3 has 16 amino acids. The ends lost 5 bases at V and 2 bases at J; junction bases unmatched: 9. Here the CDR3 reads CASSQIRGLPTDTQYF. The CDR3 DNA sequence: TGTGCCAGCAGCCAGATCAGGGGGCTCCCCACAGATACGCAGTATTTT.